The sequence of this T cell receptor beta chain was determined in a study of low-dose radiotherapy and immunotherapy resistance in tumors. Overall study: Cohort 1 was given 0.5 Gy fractions every 2 weeks, 6.5 Gy in total. Each patient took aspirin at a dose of 300 mg by mouth once daily over the course of four cycles, with dosing beginning on cycle 1 day 1.

Donors, who were enrolled in a single-arm phase I dose-escalation trial, received nivolumab, ipilimumab, aspirin, low-dose cyclophosphamide and low-dose radiotherapy. Alpha- and beta-chain coverage of first-strand cDNA came from TRAV- and TRBV-specific primers. Amplification of TCRs used a constant-region primer and V-primer adapter for approximately 18 PCR cycles. Amplifying the isolated mRNA was done by in vitro transcription. TCRdb re-called the reads with MiXCR, one entry per CDR3 protein. The sample consists of under 9,500 distinct CDR3 sequences, 84% of them appearing once. The V gene's germline CDR1 is SGHDN and CDR2 FVKESK. V was pared by 4 bases and J by 7 bases, with 10 bases between. The length of the CDR3 is 12 residues.

The TCR sequence derives from a human donor with advanced metastatic prostate, ovarian, gallbladder or colorectal cancer (not recorded which). This table probably holds off-target reads from a library built for another chain. This chain connects TRBV14 to TRBJ2-5; tentatively, D is TRBD1 or TRBD2 (6 bases each). CDR3 sequence: CASSPGGGTQYF. CDR3 DNA: TGTGCCAGCAGCCCCGGAGGGGGGACCCAGTACTTC.